The 29 T cell receptor beta chains below come from one sample, sequenced in a study of OX40 agonist ivuxolimab in advanced cancers. Some clones are missing from TCRdb's copy, which holds only in-frame ones; the method was immunoSEQ multiplex PCR. The sample yields about 45,000 clones, approximately 82% seen once. The sequenced sample was CD4+ or CD8+ T cells sorted from blood, obtained in a trial of the OX40 agonist ivuxolimab. These receptors came from an adult with an advanced solid tumor such as melanoma, head and neck, liver or kidney cancer.

The V and J genes are TRBV28 and TRBJ2-5; D is ambiguous. Trimming pared 6 bases from V and 7 bases from J, leaving 12 bases between. Germline V gene data show CDR1 as MDHEN and CDR2 as SYDVKM. This CDR3 is 12 amino acids long. The DNA of the CDR3 is TGTGCCAGCAGCCAAGCGTTTCGGACCCAGTACTTC. This gives the protein CASSQAFRTQYF.

This clone showed up just once. The chain recombines TRBV18 with TRBJ1-5; D not certain. The CDR3 contains 13 residues. CDR1 is KGHSH and CDR2 is LQKENI in the germline V gene. V was clipped by 1 base and J by 2 bases, with 3 bases between them. CDR3 coding DNA: TGTGCCAGCTCACCACAGGGCAATCAGCCCCAGCATTTT. Translated, it gives CASSPQGNQPQHF.

This CDR3 is CASSPGGNQPQHF. DNA for the CDR3: TGTGCCAGCTCACCAGGGGGGAATCAGCCCCAGCATTTT. The chain is built from TRBV18 and TRBJ1-5, with D possibly matching TRBD1 (5 bases). This CDR3 is 13 amino acids long. Trimming took 2 bases from V and 4 from J, leaving 6 bases between them. Germline V gene lookup returns CDR1 KGHSH and CDR2 LQKENI.

The chain recombines TRBV30 with TRBJ2-7; 9 bases match TRBD1. The junction had 13 bases not matched to a gene; V was cut back by 4 bases and J by 3 bases. The CDR3 has 16 amino acids. Germline values: CDR1 GTSNPN, CDR2 SVGIG (reference sequence). In DNA, the CDR3 is TGTGCCTGGACCTCCACCGGGACAGGGATATTCTACGAGCAGTACTTC. This translates into CAWTSTGTGIFYEQYF.

This chain connects TRBV5-1 to TRBJ2-1, with 7 bases fitting TRBD2. The V and J ends lost 0 bases and 2 bases, in that order; junction bases with no gene match: 8. Germline V lookup: CDR1 SGHRS, CDR2 YFSETQ. This CDR3 spans 17 amino acids. CDR3 residues: CASSLEGAGVAYNEQFF. Written as DNA, the CDR3 is TGCGCCAGCAGCTTGGAAGGGGCGGGAGTGGCCTACAATGAGCAGTTCTTC.

The chain recombines TRBV6-5 with TRBJ1-2; 8 bases are a match to TRBD1. Trimming took 1 base from V and 4 from J; bases not matched to a gene: 8. Germline V gene data show CDR1 as MNHEY and CDR2 as SVGAGI. The CDR3 runs to 16 residues. The CDR3 loop is CASSYWTGSLLYGYTF. The CDR3 DNA sequence: TGTGCCAGCAGTTACTGGACAGGGAGCCTTCTCTATGGCTACACCTTC.

V and J are TRBV10-1 and TRBJ2-7; tentative D call: TRBD2 (6 bases). V gave up 8 bases and J gave up 0 bases, with 14 bases separating them. The CDR3 length is 14 residues. Germline CDR1 and CDR2: WNHNN and SYGVQD (reference sequence). Here the CDR3 reads CASSSGLSSYEQYF. CDR3 DNA: TGCGCCAGCTCCTCGGGACTGAGCTCCTACGAGCAGTACTTC.

The chain couples TRBV7-9 to TRBJ2-7; a weak D match, TRBD2 (5 bases). V lost 3 bases to trimming and J lost 6 bases, with 9 bases between them. The CDR3 length is 12 residues. Per the germline V gene, CDR1 is SEHNR and CDR2 is FQNEAQ (reference sequence). As DNA, the CDR3 is TGTGCCAGCAGCTTCAGCGGTGTCGAGCAGTACTTC. Its protein is CASSFSGVEQYF.

The gene calls are TRBV2 and TRBJ2-3; D is unresolved. The CDR3 extends over 13 amino acids. Germline V CDR1 and CDR2: SNHLY, FYNNEI. V gave up 8 bases and J gave up 0 bases, with 9 bases separating them. CDR3 region: CASRPGSTDTQYF. CDR3 coding DNA: TGTGCCAGCCGGCCCGGGAGCACAGATACGCAGTATTTT. The variable domain in full, with the rest retrieved from reference TRBV2 and TRBJ2-3, is EPEVTQTPSHQVTQMGQEVILRCVPISNHLYFYWYRQILGQKVEFLVSFYNNEISEKSEIFDDQFSVERPDGSNFTLKIRSTKLEDSAMYFCASRPGSTDTQYFGPGTRLTVL.

The chain has TRBV4-1 and TRBJ2-6; a weak D match, TRBD1 (6 bases). V lost 1 base, J lost 1 base, and 11 bases lay in between. CDR3 length equals 17 residues. Germline V gives CDR1 MGHRA, CDR2 YSYEKL. In DNA, the CDR3 is TGCGCCAGCAGCCAAGGTCCTACAGGGTCTGGGGCCAACGTCCTGACTTTC. This encodes CASSQGPTGSGANVLTF.

The CDR3 nucleotides are TGTGCCAGCAGCTTATTGACTACGCTCGAGCAGTACTTC. As protein: CASSLLTTLEQYF. This chain links TRBV5-8 with TRBJ2-7; a weak D match, TRBD2 (5 bases). Trimming pared 2 bases from V and 6 bases from J, leaving 12 bases between. The CDR3 contains 13 residues. Per the germline V gene, CDR1 is SGHTS and CDR2 is YDEGEE.

The chain uses TRBV5-8 and TRBJ2-3; possibly TRBD1 or TRBD2 for D (6 bases each). V dropped 1 base and J dropped 2 bases, with 11 bases sitting between them. The CDR3 is 15 residues long. Germline lookup yields CDR1 SGHTS and CDR2 YDEGEE. The CDR3 DNA reads as TGTGCCAGCAGCTTGTCCGGGGGCAACACAGATACGCAGTATTTT. Translating it yields CASSLSGGNTDTQYF.

V is TRBV9 and J is TRBJ2-3; D unclear. Germline CDR1 and CDR2: SGDLS and YYNGEE. This CDR3 is 15 amino acids long. Trimming took off 0 bases at V and 0 bases at J, with 8 bases between the two ends. This CDR3 is CASSVGRSSTDTQYF. The CDR3 DNA is TGTGCCAGCAGCGTAGGACGTTCTAGCACAGATACGCAGTATTTT.

A word on this clone: The same CDR3 also results from other DNA sequences found in this sample. V usage is TRBV6-6 and J usage is TRBJ1-5, with D possibly matching TRBD1 (5 bases). The CDR3 spans 13 residues. Germline CDR1 and CDR2: MNHNY and SVGAGI (reference sequence). Trimming removed 5 bases from V and 7 bases from J, with 12 bases in between. The CDR3 DNA follows: TGTGCCAGCAGTCCCCAGGGTGCCCAGCCCCAGCATTTT. Its translation is CASSPQGAQPQHF.

The gene calls are TRBV5-1 and TRBJ1-1, with D possibly matching TRBD1 (6 bases). Per the germline V gene, CDR1 is SGHRS and CDR2 is YFSETQ. Trimming left V 1 base short and J 0 bases short, with 10 bases between. CDR3 size: 15 residues. The CDR3 DNA reads as TGCGCCAGCAGCTTGACAGGGCCCATGAACACTGAAGCTTTCTTT. Translating it yields CASSLTGPMNTEAFF.

CDR3 nucleotides: TGTGCCAGCAGCCCGGGGGAGTACCAAGAGACCCAGTACTTC. Its translation is CASSPGEYQETQYF. The V gene is TRBV7-9, the J gene TRBJ2-5; tentative D call: TRBD2 (6 bases). The V gene's germline CDR1 is SEHNR and CDR2 FQNEAQ (reference sequence). V dropped 5 bases and J dropped 0 bases, with 10 bases sitting between them. CDR3 length equals 14 residues.

The gene calls are TRBV5-4 and TRBJ1-2, with 7 bases lining up with TRBD1. V was pared by 4 bases and J by 2 bases, with 5 bases of the junction left unmatched. The CDR3 contains 14 residues. Looked up from germline, CDR1 is SGHNT and CDR2 is YYREEE (reference sequence). The CDR3 spells CASSTGTANYGYTF. The CDR3 region has the DNA TGTGCCAGCAGCACCGGGACAGCCAACTATGGCTACACCTTC.

The chain carries TRBV4-2 and TRBJ1-4, with 9 bases fitting TRBD1. CDR1 is LGHNA and CDR2 is YNFKEQ in the germline V gene. V lost 3 bases to trimming and J lost 8 bases; unmatched junction nucleotides: 10. The CDR3 runs 16 residues. CDR3 bases: TGTGCCAGCAGCCACCCAACAGGGGGCGCAGGGGAAAAACTGTTTTTT. As protein: CASSHPTGGAGEKLFF.

The CDR3 coding sequence is TGTGCCAGCAGCGTAGCTCTGGGGGCCGCCGAGCAGTACTTC. This codes for CASSVALGAAEQYF. The V gene is TRBV9, the J gene TRBJ2-7, with D perhaps TRBD1 (6 bases). V gave up 0 bases and J gave up 6 bases, with 13 bases separating them. This CDR3 is 14 amino acids long. The V gene's germline CDR1 is SGDLS and CDR2 YYNGEE.

The chain combines TRBV7-3 with TRBJ1-2, with TRBD1 matching 9 bases. V was clipped by 1 base and J by 7 bases; unmatched bases: 4. There are 14 residues in the CDR3. Germline CDR1 is SGHTA and CDR2 is FQGTGA. CDR3 sequence (DNA): TGTGCCAGCAGCTTAAGTGAGACAGGGGGTGGCTACACCTTC. It specifies CASSLSETGGGYTF.

The CDR3 loop is CASSLGQGAGHEQYF. For the CDR3, the DNA is TGTGCCAGCAGCTTAGGGCAGGGGGCAGGCCACGAGCAGTACTTC. The V gene is TRBV11-2, the J gene TRBJ2-5; TRBD1 agrees at 8 bases. Near its end, the DNA agrees better with TRBJ2-7, so the J call may be wrong. Germline V CDR1 and CDR2: SGHAT, FQNNGV. The CDR3 is made up of 15 amino acids.

The chain combines TRBV13 with TRBJ2-7; D gene ambiguous. Looked up from germline, CDR1 is PRHDT and CDR2 is FYEKMQ (reference sequence). This CDR3 has 13 residues. Trimming took off 3 bases at V and 1 base at J, with 7 bases between the two ends. CDR3 loop: CASSFHGSYEQYF. DNA for the CDR3: TGTGCCAGCAGCTTCCATGGTTCCTACGAGCAGTACTTC. The entire variable domain, with the rest obtained from reference TRBV13 and TRBJ2-7, is as follows: AAGVIQSPRHLIKEKRETATLKCYPIPRHDTVYWYQQGPGQDPQFLISFYEKMQSDKGSIPDRFSAQQFSDYHSELNMSSLELGDSALYFCASSFHGSYEQYFGPGTRLTVT.

This clone was observed once. The genes are TRBV6-6 and TRBJ2-3; unclear D gene. Germline values: CDR1 MNHNY, CDR2 SVGAGI (reference sequence). CDR3 length: 14 residues. Between the trimmed V and J ends, which lost 2 bases and 0 bases, there was a span of 6 bases. The CDR3 reads CASSYSASTDTQYF. The DNA for the CDR3 is TGTGCCAGCAGTTACAGCGCTAGCACAGATACGCAGTATTTT.

The rearrangement joins TRBV5-5 to TRBJ1-2; possible D gene TRBD1, 6 bases. The germline V and J ends were trimmed by 0 bases and 2 bases, with 11 bases remaining between them. CDR1 SGHKS and CDR2 YYEKEE come from the germline V gene (reference sequence). This CDR3 has 15 residues. In nucleotides, the CDR3 is TGTGCCAGCAGCTTGGCAGGGGAGGCCAACTATGGCTACACCTTC. Its translation is CASSLAGEANYGYTF.

This clone was recorded once. CDR3 amino acids: CASSPVAEGQLSSYNEQFF. CDR3 nucleotide sequence: TGTGCCAGCAGCCCAGTTGCGGAGGGCCAACTTAGCTCCTACAATGAGCAGTTCTTC. The chain uses TRBV7-2 and TRBJ2-1; weak D call: TRBD2 (6 bases). Looked up from germline, CDR1 is SGHTA and CDR2 is FQGNSA. Deletions cut 5 bases from V and 0 bases from J, with 23 bases between. This CDR3 contains 19 residues.

This rearrangement joins TRBV29-1 to TRBJ1-1; D gene unclear. The V end lost 4 bases, the J end lost 5 bases, and 8 bases lay between the germline ends. The CDR3 runs to 11 residues. Germline CDR1 and CDR2: SQVTM and ANQGSEA. The CDR3 coding sequence is TGCAGCGTTGTTACCTTGACTGAAGCTTTCTTT. Encoded protein: CSVVTLTEAFF.

The chain combines TRBV5-4 with TRBJ2-7; the D is unclear. V was shortened by 4 bases and J by 3 bases, with 11 bases between the two germline ends. The CDR3 has 13 residues. Germline loops: CDR1 SGHNT, CDR2 YYREEE (reference sequence). The CDR3, as DNA: TGTGCCAGCAGCCTGGACCAAGGCTACGAGCAGTACTTC. Its translation: CASSLDQGYEQYF.

The chain is built from TRBV28 and TRBJ2-5; 9 nucleotides match TRBD2. The J call is uncertain, as TRBJ2-7 better fits the DNA end. Germline-derived CDR1 and CDR2 are MDHEN and SYDVKM. The CDR3 contains 15 residues. CDR3 coding DNA: TGTGCCAGCAGAGTAGCGGGGGCGTTTACCTACGAGCAGTACTTC. Its protein is CASRVAGAFTYEQYF.

The chain recombines TRBV6-1 with TRBJ2-7, with 7 bases that match TRBD1. This CDR3 is built from 15 residues. The germline V gene has CDR1 MNHNS and CDR2 SASEGT. The J segment lost 0 bases and the V segment lost 6 bases, leaving 8 bases of the junction unmatched. The CDR3 loop is CASSTSGTVSYEQYF. CDR3 bases: TGTGCCAGCAGCACCTCCGGGACAGTCTCCTACGAGCAGTACTTC.